This TCR beta chain emerged from a study of radiotherapy plus CTLA-4 blockade in lung cancer. Looked up from germline, CDR1 is LNHDA and CDR2 is SQIVND (reference sequence). V dropped 3 bases and J dropped 6; count of bases not matched to a gene: 13. This CDR3 is 18 amino acids long. Focal radiation with ipilimumab CTLA-4 blockade was given to patients with chemo-refractory metastatic non-small-cell lung cancer. Produced via immunoSEQ multiplex PCR; TCRdb's table is partial and in-frame only. The table has about 62,000 clones, more than 70% seen once. The material was peripheral blood, obtained from a patient treated with radiotherapy plus ipilimumab. This chain links TRBV19 with TRBJ2-2; 10 positions agree with TRBD2. The TCR was taken from a human donor with non-small cell lung cancer who had a complete response to radiotherapy plus ipilimumab. The chain's CDR3 is CASSIGLAGDNRAGELFF. For the CDR3, the DNA is TGTGCCAGTAGTATCGGGCTAGCGGGAGATAATCGCGCCGGGGAGCTGTTTTTT.